These 14 T cell receptor beta chains were all obtained from the same sample, sequenced in a study of Ad26.COV2.S vaccination and SARS-CoV-2 variants. This sample's treatment: 15 to 20 received Ad26.COV2.S at low or high dose, single or two shots; 5 received placebo; per-sample allocation not given. Specimen acquisition occurred on day 63 following the initial vaccine or placebo injection. This table comes from immunoSEQ multiplex PCR, and its TCRdb copy is limited to in-frame clones, with some not included. The repertoire includes about 680,000 clones, 80% to 90% of them detected once, and about 1.5% sits in the top ten. This material consisted of peripheral blood, taken in a trial of Ad26.COV2.S vaccine versus placebo. All receptors come from a person aged 18-60 years who received the Ad26.COV2.S COVID-19 vaccine or a placebo.

The chain links TRBV10-3 to TRBJ2-7, with a tentative D call TRBD2 (6 bases). Trimming left V 0 bases short and J 5 bases short, with 14 bases between. CDR1 and CDR2 from the germline V gene are ENHRY and SYGVKD. The CDR3 is 15 residues long. CDR3 DNA: TGTGCCATCAGTGAGTCGGACTCGGGAGCACACGAGCAGTACTTC. Protein: CAISESDSGAHEQYF.

This clone was detected a few times. The rearrangement joins TRBV6-2 or TRBV6-3 to TRBJ2-3; a weak D match, TRBD1 (5 bases). V lost 6 bases to trimming and J lost 1 base, with 14 bases between them. Germline CDR1 MNHEY, CDR2 SVGEGT. The CDR3 has 15 residues. The CDR3 DNA reads as TGTGCCAGCAGCCTCAAGGGGTCGGGCACAGATACGCAGTATTTT. It yields the protein CASSLKGSGTDTQYF.

This sequence joins TRBV5-4 and TRBJ2-2; TRBD1 aligns across 7 bases. CDR3 length: 14 amino acids. Germline-derived CDR1 and CDR2 are SGHNT and YYREEE (reference sequence). J was trimmed by 6 bases and V by 5 bases; bases with no gene match: 7. The DNA of the CDR3 is TGTGCCAGCAGACCGACAGGGTTCTCCGGGGAGCTGTTTTTT. Residues: CASRPTGFSGELFF.

The chain carries TRBV14 and TRBJ2-5; D tentatively reads TRBD1 or TRBD2 (5 bases each). V lost 3 bases and J lost 4, with 9 bases in between. The length of the CDR3 is 13 residues. Germline V gene data show CDR1 as SGHDN and CDR2 as FVKESK. CDR3 loop: CASSHAGGETQYF. CDR3 coding DNA: TGTGCCAGCAGCCATGCTGGGGGAGAGACCCAGTACTTC.

The rearrangement uses TRBV30 and TRBJ2-1, with a possible D match to TRBD2 (6 bases). In germline, CDR1 is GTSNPN, CDR2 SVGIG (reference sequence). The CDR3 covers 12 residues. V was shortened by 8 bases and J by 0 bases, with 8 bases between the two germline ends. CDR3 sequence: CATGSSYNEQFF. The CDR3, as DNA: TGTGCCACCGGGAGCTCCTACAATGAGCAGTTCTTC.

This chain joins TRBV19 and TRBJ1-1; D unclear. Germline CDR1 is LNHDA and CDR2 is SQIVND (reference sequence). This CDR3 contains 15 residues. Trimming pared 1 base from V and 0 bases from J, leaving 9 bases between. The CDR3 nucleotides read TGTGCCAGTAGTATAGGACGGGGTTTGAACACTGAAGCTTTCTTT. It codes for CASSIGRGLNTEAFF.

The sample holds a few counts of this clone. The genes are TRBV6-5 and TRBJ2-1; D gene ambiguous. Germline values: CDR1 MNHEY, CDR2 SVGAGI. Trimming pared 7 bases from V and 1 base from J, leaving 14 bases between. The CDR3 covers 15 residues. CDR3 nucleotides: TGTGCCAGCACTATCTCGCGTTCGTCCTACAATGAGCAGTTCTTC. The encoded protein is CASTISRSSYNEQFF.

DNA of the CDR3: TGTGCCAGCAGTAGACAGGGGCGGAACACCGGGGAGCTGTTTTTT. Translation: CASSRQGRNTGELFF. The genes are TRBV6-5 and TRBJ2-2, with 8 nucleotides matching TRBD1. Trimming at V came to 5 bases and at J to 1 base, leaving 3 bases not matched to a gene. This CDR3 is built from 15 residues. Germline CDR1 reads MNHEY; CDR2 reads SVGAGI.

V and J are TRBV2 and TRBJ1-2; no reliable D call. The V end was cut by 5 bases, the J end by 4 bases, with 14 bases between. Germline V gene data show CDR1 as SNHLY and CDR2 as FYNNEI. This CDR3 is 14 amino acids long. CDR3 sequence reads: CASSNTRPPYGYTF. The CDR3 coding sequence is TGTGCCAGCAGTAACACGAGACCACCCTATGGCTACACCTTC.

The chain is built from TRBV10-3 and TRBJ2-5; D is undetermined. From germline, CDR1 is ENHRY and CDR2 SYGVKD. This CDR3 comprises 14 residues. The V end was cut by 6 bases, the J end by 5 bases, with 16 bases between. CDR3 sequence reads: CAISDPVVRETQYF. The CDR3, as DNA: TGTGCCATCAGCGACCCCGTCGTCCGGGAGACCCAGTACTTC.

This clone was detected once. This chain joins TRBV27 and TRBJ1-5; D is ambiguous. There are 20 residues in the CDR3. Germline CDR1 and CDR2: MNHEY and SMNVEV (reference sequence). V gave up 7 bases and J gave up 2 bases, with 30 bases separating them. CDR3 in amino acids: CASTLSLHFSEKGGNQPQHF. CDR3 DNA: TGTGCCAGCACTCTCTCCCTCCACTTTTCAGAGAAGGGCGGCAATCAGCCCCAGCATTTT.

The rearrangement links TRBV7-9 to TRBJ2-7; the D is unclear. The CDR3 length is 12 residues. The V end lost 5 bases, the J end lost 2 bases, and 7 bases lay between the germline ends. Germline V gene sequence: CDR1 SEHNR, CDR2 FQNEAQ (reference sequence). DNA of the CDR3: TGTGCCAGCAGCCGAGTAACCTACGAGCAGTACTTC. As protein: CASSRVTYEQYF.

This clone was seen a single time. Other DNA sequences from this sample encode an identical CDR3 as well. CDR3 loop: CASSLGPNQPQHF. CDR3 sequence (DNA): TGTGCCAGCAGTTTAGGTCCCAATCAGCCCCAGCATTTT. The V and J genes are TRBV5-4 and TRBJ1-5; the D is unclear. Germline lookup yields CDR1 SGHNT and CDR2 YYREEE (reference sequence). The V end was cut by 5 bases, the J end by 3 bases, with 9 bases between. The CDR3 totals 13 residues. The full variable domain, with the rest looked up from reference TRBV5-4 and TRBJ1-5, is ETGVTQSPTHLIKTRGQQVTLRCSSQSGHNTVSWYQQALGQGPQFIFQYYREEENGRGNFPPRFSGLQFPNYSSELNVNALELDDSALYLCASSLGPNQPQHFGDGTRLSIL.

CDR3 in DNA: TGTGCCATCAACCCGGGACAGTCTAATTCACCCCTCCACTTT. Encoded protein: CAINPGQSNSPLHF. The V call is TRBV10-3, the J call TRBJ1-6; TRBD1 agrees at 7 bases. Trimming removed 7 bases from V and 6 bases from J; junction bases left unmatched: 6. This CDR3 comprises 14 residues. Germline assignment: CDR1 ENHRY and CDR2 SYGVKD.